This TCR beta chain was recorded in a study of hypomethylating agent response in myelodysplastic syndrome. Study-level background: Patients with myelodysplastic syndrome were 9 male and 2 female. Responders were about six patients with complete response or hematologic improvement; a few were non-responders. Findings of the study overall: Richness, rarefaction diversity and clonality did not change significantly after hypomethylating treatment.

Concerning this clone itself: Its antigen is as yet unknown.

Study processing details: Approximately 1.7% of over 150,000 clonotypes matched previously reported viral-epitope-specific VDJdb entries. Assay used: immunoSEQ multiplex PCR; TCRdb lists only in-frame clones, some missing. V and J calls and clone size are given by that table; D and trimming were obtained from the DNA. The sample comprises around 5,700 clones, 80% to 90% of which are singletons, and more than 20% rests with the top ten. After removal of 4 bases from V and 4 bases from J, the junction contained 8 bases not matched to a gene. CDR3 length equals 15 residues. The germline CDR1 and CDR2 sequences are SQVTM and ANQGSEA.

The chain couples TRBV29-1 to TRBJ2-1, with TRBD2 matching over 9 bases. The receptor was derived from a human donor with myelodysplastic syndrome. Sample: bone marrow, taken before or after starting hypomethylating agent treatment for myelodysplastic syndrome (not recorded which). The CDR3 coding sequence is TGCAGCGTTGCTATGGCGGGAGGGAGTTACAATGAGCAGTTCTTC. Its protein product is CSVAMAGGSYNEQFF.